One sample yielded the 9 T cell receptor beta chains listed below, sequenced in a study of T cell changes during pregnancy in multiple sclerosis. Clones were sequenced by immunoSEQ multiplex PCR, and TCRdb holds only the in-frame ones, with some missing. The sample shows approximately 51,000 clones, under 95% of them seen only once. Sequenced material: CD4+ T cells from peripheral blood mononuclear cells, taken in the second trimester of pregnancy. These receptors all come from a female donor with multiple sclerosis, enrolled in a pregnancy study.

The chain uses TRBV6-5 and TRBJ1-2; 11 nucleotides match TRBD1. The CDR3 extends over 15 amino acids. Germline loops: CDR1 MNHEY, CDR2 SVGAGI. The junction had 9 bases not matched to a gene; V was cut back by 6 bases and J by 6 bases. The CDR3 is CASRGQGARRDGYTF. DNA for the CDR3: TGTGCCAGCAGAGGACAGGGGGCGCGGAGGGATGGCTACACCTTC.

The table lists this clone with a count of one. This CDR3 reads CASSHTGRGTGVDYGYTF. CDR3 nucleotide sequence: TGCGCCAGCAGCCATACGGGACGGGGGACAGGGGTTGACTATGGCTACACCTTC. This sequence joins TRBV4-3 and TRBJ1-2; 10 bases match TRBD1. Germline CDR1 reads LGHNA; CDR2 reads YSLEER. The CDR3 runs 18 residues. V was pared by 3 bases and J by 3 bases, with 13 bases of the junction left unmatched.

The J gene is TRBJ2-5, the V gene TRBV9; 9 bases line up with TRBD1. Germline CDR1 and CDR2: SGDLS and YYNGEE. The CDR3 is 17 residues long. The V segment lost 0 bases and the J segment 2 bases; nucleotides outside the gene matches: 8. CDR3 in DNA: TGTGCCAGCAGCGTAGGGGGAACAGGGGGCTTGCAAGAGACCCAGTACTTC. This codes for CASSVGGTGGLQETQYF.

This chain uses TRBV2 with TRBJ1-1; D may be TRBD1 (5 bases). Germline assignment: CDR1 SNHLY and CDR2 FYNNEI. Trimming shortened V by 8 bases and J by 0 bases, and 13 bases separated the two germline ends. The CDR3 length is 14 residues. The CDR3 DNA follows: TGTGCCAGCTCGGGCGGGGCCTTGAACACTGAAGCTTTCTTT. It translates to CASSGGALNTEAFF. Complete variable domain (other parts from reference TRBV2 and TRBJ1-1): EPEVTQTPSHQVTQMGQEVILRCVPISNHLYFYWYRQILGQKVEFLVSFYNNEISEKSEIFDDQFSVERPDGSNFTLKIRSTKLEDSAMYFCASSGGALNTEAFFGQGTRLTVV.

The V call is TRBV7-2, the J call TRBJ2-7; the D is unclear. This CDR3 is 14 amino acids long. V gave up 1 base and J gave up 6 bases, with 13 bases separating them. Germline assignment: CDR1 SGHTA and CDR2 FQGNSA. CDR3: CASSLGAPVGEQYF. For the CDR3, the DNA is TGTGCCAGCAGCTTAGGGGCGCCCGTGGGCGAGCAGTACTTC.

This sequence joins TRBV27 and TRBJ1-4; tentative D call: TRBD1 (5 bases). V was pared by 2 bases and J by 5 bases, with 6 bases between. The germline V gene encodes CDR1 MNHEY and CDR2 SMNVEV (reference sequence). The CDR3 contains 13 residues. CDR3 in amino acids: CASSLRGNEKLFF. CDR3 bases: TGTGCCAGCAGTTTACGGGGGAATGAAAAACTGTTTTTT.

The chain has TRBV18 and TRBJ1-2, with no clear D. This CDR3 is 17 amino acids long. The V end lost 1 base, the J end lost 4 bases, and 19 bases lay between the germline ends. The germline V gene encodes CDR1 KGHSH and CDR2 LQKENI. The CDR3 coding sequence is TGTGCCAGCTCACCACTTGACTCTCTGAAGACGGGCTATGGCTACACCTTC. Translation: CASSPLDSLKTGYGYTF.

The chain uses TRBV7-6 and TRBJ1-1; D unresolved. CDR1 and CDR2 (germline): SGHVS, FNYEAQ. The germline V and J ends were trimmed by 5 bases and 1 base, with 11 bases remaining between them. The CDR3 totals 14 residues. CDR3 region: CASSPWAGNTEAFF. The DNA of the CDR3 is TGTGCCAGCAGCCCCTGGGCAGGGAACACTGAAGCTTTCTTT.

Here the CDR3 DNA reads TGTGCCAGTAGTACGGGACAGGGGGACGTGGCACCCCTCCACTTT. It is translated as CASSTGQGDVAPLHF. V usage is TRBV19 and J usage is TRBJ1-6; 11 positions match TRBD1. J gave up 11 bases and V 4 bases, and 7 bases lay outside the gene matches. The CDR3 extends over 15 amino acids. From germline, CDR1 is LNHDA and CDR2 SQIVND (reference sequence). The full variable domain, completed using reference TRBV19 and TRBJ1-6, is DGGITQSPKYLFRKEGQNVTLSCEQNLNHDAMYWYRQDPGQGLRLIYYSQIVNDFQKGDIAEGYSVSREKKESFPLTVTSAQKNPTAFYLCASSTGQGDVAPLHFGNGTRLTVT.